This T cell receptor (beta chain) appears in the sequencing data of a study of T-cell reconstitution after alpha-beta-depleted transplantation in children. The CDR3 is 18 amino acids. Unique molecular identifiers were used in preparing the TCRbeta library. TCRdb re-analysed the PCR reads in MiXCR, keeping a single row per CDR3 protein. The data contain nearly 550,000 distinct CDR3 sequences, 18% of them singletons. The rearrangement uses TRBV21-1 and TRBJ2-5; the table's TRBD2 call for D was not verified on the DNA. TRBV21-1 is given as a pseudogene. The receptor's source is a human donor who donated a stem cell graft to a child with acute lymphoblastic leukemia. This sample comprised PBMCs from the stem cell graft donor, obtained from the stem cell graft. The CDR3 DNA sequence: TGTGCCAGCAGCAAATCCGGCAGGGCTGTAGCGGGAGGGGAGACCCAGTACTTC. It encodes CASSKSGRAVAGGETQYF.